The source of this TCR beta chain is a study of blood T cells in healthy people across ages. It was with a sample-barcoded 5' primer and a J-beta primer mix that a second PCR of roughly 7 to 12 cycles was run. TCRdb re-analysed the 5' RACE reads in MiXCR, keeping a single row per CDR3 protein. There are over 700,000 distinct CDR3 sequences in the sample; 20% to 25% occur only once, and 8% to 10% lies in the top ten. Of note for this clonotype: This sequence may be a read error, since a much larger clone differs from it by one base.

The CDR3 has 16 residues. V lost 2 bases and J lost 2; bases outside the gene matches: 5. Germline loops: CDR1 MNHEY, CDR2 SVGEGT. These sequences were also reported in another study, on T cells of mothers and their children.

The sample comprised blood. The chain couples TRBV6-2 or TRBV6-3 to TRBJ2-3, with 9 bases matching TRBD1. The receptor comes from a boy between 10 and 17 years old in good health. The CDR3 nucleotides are TGTGCCAGCAGTTACGGACAGGGGATACCCACAGATACGCAGTATTTT. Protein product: CASSYGQGIPTDTQYF.